This is a list of T cell receptor beta chains from one sample in a study of a mutant IDH1 vaccine in newly diagnosed glioma. Their target antigens are unknown. The table came from immunoSEQ multiplex PCR; TCRdb's copy has only in-frame clones and leaves some out. The data hold about 29,000 clones, with less than 90% observed a single time. The specimen was PBMCs, collected from a glioma patient whose treatment included an IDH1 peptide vaccine. The receptors here all came from a woman younger than 35 with glioma. Both conserved end residues are trimmed from each CDR3. The order of the fields is J gene, V gene, D gene, CDR3 protein. A D gene is named only where the DNA matches it firmly.

>TRBJ1-3|TRBV6-5|.
ASSGRGNTIY
>TRBJ2-1|TRBV29-1|.
SAALQSSYNEQF
>TRBJ2-7|TRBV20-1|.
SASDGVQY
>TRBJ2-7|TRBV7-9|.
ASGQPNTYEQY
>TRBJ1-2|TRBV9|TRBD1
ASKDRGARGYT
>TRBJ1-5|TRBV19|TRBD1
ASNRGQFNQPQH
>TRBJ1-4|TRBV28|.
ASGVEKLF
>TRBJ1-1|TRBV12-5|TRBD1
ASAPTGTNTEAF
>TRBJ2-2|TRBV4-1|.
ASSQQDSNTGELF
>TRBJ2-7|TRBV4-2|TRBD2
ASSQGAGAAYEQY
>TRBJ2-1|TRBV5-1|.
ASSLEGWIVNEQF
>TRBJ2-2|TRBV9|TRBD1
ASSVVWTGNTGELF
>TRBJ1-2|TRBV2|.
ASSEVSYGYT
>TRBJ1-5|TRBV6-5|TRBD1
ASSRTGAWTQH
>TRBJ1-6|TRBV30|.
AWSGGTRYNSPLH